This entry features one TCR beta chain sequence. Study processing details: Scientists estimated how many nucleated cells there were by amplifying reference gene primers. Using immunoSEQ multiplex PCR, the repertoire was profiled, and TCRdb retains in-frame clones only, with some absent. V and J calls and clone size are as listed in that table; D and trimming were resolved from the DNA. The sample holds a few hundred thousand clones; around 86% are singletons and the top ten take around 4%. This sample is drawn from a study of blood T cell repertoires in COVID-19. Study background: COVID-19 samples from acute and convalescent phases originated in the United States, Italy and Spain.

V gave up 3 bases and J gave up 5 bases; unmatched junction bases: 22. Per germline, CDR1 MNHEY and CDR2 SVGEGT. This CDR3 is built from 21 residues. This TCR derives from a woman in her forties with acute COVID-19. Sequenced: PBMCs or T cells enriched from blood (not recorded which). V usage is TRBV6-2 or TRBV6-3 and J usage is TRBJ2-3; TRBD2 matches 11 bases. CDR3 residues: CASSYEPSDISGRALGDTQYF. The CDR3 DNA is TGTGCCAGCAGTTATGAACCCTCCGATATTAGCGGGAGGGCCTTGGGAGATACGCAGTATTTT.